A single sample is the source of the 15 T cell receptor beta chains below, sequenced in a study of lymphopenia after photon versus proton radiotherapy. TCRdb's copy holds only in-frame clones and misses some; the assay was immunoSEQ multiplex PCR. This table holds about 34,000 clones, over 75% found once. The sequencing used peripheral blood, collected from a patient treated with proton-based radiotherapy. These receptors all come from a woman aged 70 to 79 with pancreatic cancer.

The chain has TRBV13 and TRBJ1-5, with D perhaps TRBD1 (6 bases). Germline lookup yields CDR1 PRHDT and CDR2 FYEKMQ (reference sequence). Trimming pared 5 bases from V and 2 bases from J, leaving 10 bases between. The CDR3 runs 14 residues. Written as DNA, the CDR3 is TGTGCCAGCAGCGTACAGGGTGGCAATCAGCCCCAGCATTTT. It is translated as CASSVQGGNQPQHF.

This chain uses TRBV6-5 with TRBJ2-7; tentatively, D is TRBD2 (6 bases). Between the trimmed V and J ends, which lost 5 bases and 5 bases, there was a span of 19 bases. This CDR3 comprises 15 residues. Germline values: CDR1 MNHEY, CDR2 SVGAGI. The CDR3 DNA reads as TGTGCCAGCAGTCGGAGGGGTAGGGGAGATAACGAGCAGTACTTC. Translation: CASSRRGRGDNEQYF.

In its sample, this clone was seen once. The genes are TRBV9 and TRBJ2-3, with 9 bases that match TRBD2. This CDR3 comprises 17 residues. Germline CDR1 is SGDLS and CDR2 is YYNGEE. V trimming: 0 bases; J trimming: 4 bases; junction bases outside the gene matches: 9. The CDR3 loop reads CASSVAGSGRTPDTQYF. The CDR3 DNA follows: TGTGCCAGCAGCGTAGCGGGTAGCGGGAGAACCCCAGATACGCAGTATTTT. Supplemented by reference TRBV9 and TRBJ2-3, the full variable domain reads DSGVTQTPKHLITATGQRVTLRCSPRSGDLSVYWYQQSLDQGLQFLIQYYNGEERAKGNILERFSAQQFPDLHSELNLSSLELGDSALYFCASSVAGSGRTPDTQYFGPGTRLTVL.

The DNA for the CDR3 is TGTGCCAGCAGCTCGGGAGGGCCAGAGACCCAGTACTTC. It translates to CASSSGGPETQYF. This rearrangement joins TRBV7-3 to TRBJ2-5; 8 bases match TRBD2. With V trimmed by 4 bases and J by 4 bases, 2 bases remained unmatched. Germline CDR1 is SGHTA and CDR2 is FQGTGA. This CDR3 comprises 13 residues.

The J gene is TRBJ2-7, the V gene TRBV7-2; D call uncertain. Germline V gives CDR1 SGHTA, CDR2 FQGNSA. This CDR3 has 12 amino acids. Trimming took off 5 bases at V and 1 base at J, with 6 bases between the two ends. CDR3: CASSLISYEQYF. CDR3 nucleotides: TGTGCCAGCAGCCTCATTTCCTACGAGCAGTACTTC.

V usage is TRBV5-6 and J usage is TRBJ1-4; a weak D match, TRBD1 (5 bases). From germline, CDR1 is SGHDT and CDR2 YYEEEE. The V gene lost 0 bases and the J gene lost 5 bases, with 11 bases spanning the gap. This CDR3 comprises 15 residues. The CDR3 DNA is TGTGCCAGCAGCTTGGGTACGGGACGGAATGAAAAACTGTTTTTT. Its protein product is CASSLGTGRNEKLFF. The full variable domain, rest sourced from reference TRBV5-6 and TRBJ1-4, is DAGVTQSPTHLIKTRGQQVTLRCSPKSGHDTVSWYQQALGQGPQFIFQYYEEEERQRGNFPDRFSGHQFPNYSSELNVNALLLGDSALYLCASSLGTGRNEKLFFGSGTQLSVL.

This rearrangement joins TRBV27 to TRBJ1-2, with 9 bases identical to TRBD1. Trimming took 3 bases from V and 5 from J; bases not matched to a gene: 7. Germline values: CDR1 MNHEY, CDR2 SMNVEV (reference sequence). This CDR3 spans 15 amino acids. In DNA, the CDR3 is TGTGCCAGCAGTTTCCACCGGGACAGGGCTTATGGCTACACCTTC. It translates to CASSFHRDRAYGYTF.

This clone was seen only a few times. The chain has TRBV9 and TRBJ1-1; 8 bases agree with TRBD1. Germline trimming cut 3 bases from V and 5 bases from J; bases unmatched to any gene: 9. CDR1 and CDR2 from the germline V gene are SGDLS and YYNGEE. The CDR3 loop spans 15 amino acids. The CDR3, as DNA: TGTGCCAGCAGCGATGAACAGGGGGAAAGGACTGAAGCTTTCTTT. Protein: CASSDEQGERTEAFF. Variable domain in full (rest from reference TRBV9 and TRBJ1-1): DSGVTQTPKHLITATGQRVTLRCSPRSGDLSVYWYQQSLDQGLQFLIQYYNGEERAKGNILERFSAQQFPDLHSELNLSSLELGDSALYFCASSDEQGERTEAFFGQGTRLTVV.

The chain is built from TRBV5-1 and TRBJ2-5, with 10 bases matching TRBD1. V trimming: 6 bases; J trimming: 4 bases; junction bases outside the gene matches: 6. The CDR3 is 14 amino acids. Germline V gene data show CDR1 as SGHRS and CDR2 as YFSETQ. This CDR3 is CASTRTGGAETQYF. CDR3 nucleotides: TGCGCCAGCACTAGGACAGGGGGGGCAGAGACCCAGTACTTC.

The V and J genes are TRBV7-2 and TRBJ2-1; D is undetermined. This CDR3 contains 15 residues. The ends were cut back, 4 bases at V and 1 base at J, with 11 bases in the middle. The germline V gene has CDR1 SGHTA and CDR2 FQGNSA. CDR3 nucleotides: TGTGCCAGCAGCTCGGTAAGGAGTTCCTACAATGAGCAGTTCTTC. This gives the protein CASSSVRSSYNEQFF.

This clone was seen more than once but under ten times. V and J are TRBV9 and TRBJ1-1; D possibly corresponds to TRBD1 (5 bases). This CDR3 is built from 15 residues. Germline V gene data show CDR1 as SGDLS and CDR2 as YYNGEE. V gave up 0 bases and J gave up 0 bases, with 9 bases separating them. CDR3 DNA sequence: TGTGCCAGCAGCGTAGGGGGACGGATGAACACTGAAGCTTTCTTT. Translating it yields CASSVGGRMNTEAFF.

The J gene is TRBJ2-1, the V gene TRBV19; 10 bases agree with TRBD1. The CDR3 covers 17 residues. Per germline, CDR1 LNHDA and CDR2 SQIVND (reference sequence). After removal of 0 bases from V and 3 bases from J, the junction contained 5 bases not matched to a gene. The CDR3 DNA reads TGTGCCAGTAGTATAGATAGGGGACAGGGGTTCTACAATGAGCAGTTCTTC. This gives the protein CASSIDRGQGFYNEQFF. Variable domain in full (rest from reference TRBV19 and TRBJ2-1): DGGITQSPKYLFRKEGQNVTLSCEQNLNHDAMYWYRQDPGQGLRLIYYSQIVNDFQKGDIAEGYSVSREKKESFPLTVTSAQKNPTAFYLCASSIDRGQGFYNEQFFGPGTRLTVL.

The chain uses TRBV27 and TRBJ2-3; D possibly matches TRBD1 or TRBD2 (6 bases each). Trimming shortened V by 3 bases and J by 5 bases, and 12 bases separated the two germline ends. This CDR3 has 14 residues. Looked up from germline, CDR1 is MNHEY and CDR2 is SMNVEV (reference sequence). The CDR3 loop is CASSFRGRVDTQYF. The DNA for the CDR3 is TGTGCCAGCAGTTTCCGGGGGCGGGTAGATACGCAGTATTTT.

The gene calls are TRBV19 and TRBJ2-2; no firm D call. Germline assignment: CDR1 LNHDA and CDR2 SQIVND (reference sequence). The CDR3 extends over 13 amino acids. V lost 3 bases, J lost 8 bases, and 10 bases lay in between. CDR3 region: CASSMQLVGELFF. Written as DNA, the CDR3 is TGTGCCAGTAGTATGCAGCTGGTTGGGGAGCTGTTTTTT. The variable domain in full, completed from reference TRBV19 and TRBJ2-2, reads DGGITQSPKYLFRKEGQNVTLSCEQNLNHDAMYWYRQDPGQGLRLIYYSQIVNDFQKGDIAEGYSVSREKKESFPLTVTSAQKNPTAFYLCASSMQLVGELFFGEGSRLTVL.

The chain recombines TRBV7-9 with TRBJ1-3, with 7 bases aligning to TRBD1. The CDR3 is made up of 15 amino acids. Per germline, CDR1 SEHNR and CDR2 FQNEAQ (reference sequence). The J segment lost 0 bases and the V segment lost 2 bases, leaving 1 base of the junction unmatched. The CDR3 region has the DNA TGTGCCAGCAGCTTAAACAGGGGCTCTGGAAACACCATATATTTT. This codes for CASSLNRGSGNTIYF.